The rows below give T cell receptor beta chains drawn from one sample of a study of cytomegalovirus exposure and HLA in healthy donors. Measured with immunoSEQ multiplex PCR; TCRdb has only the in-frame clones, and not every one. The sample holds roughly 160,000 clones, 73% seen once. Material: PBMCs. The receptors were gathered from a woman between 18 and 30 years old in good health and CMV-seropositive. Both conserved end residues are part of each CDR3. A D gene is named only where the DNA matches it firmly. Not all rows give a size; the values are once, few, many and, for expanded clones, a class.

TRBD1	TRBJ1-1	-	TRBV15	TGTGCCACCAGCGACCACAGGGGCATGGGCACTGAAGCTTTCTTT	CATSDHRGMGTEAFF
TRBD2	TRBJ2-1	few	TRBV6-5	TGTGCCAGCAGCCGTACGGCGGGGGGGCTCGATGAGCAGTTCTTC	CASSRTAGGLDEQFF
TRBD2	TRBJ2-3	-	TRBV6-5	TGTGCCAGCAGTTACTTTAGCGGGCGACCCACAGATACGCAGTATTTT	CASSYFSGRPTDTQYF
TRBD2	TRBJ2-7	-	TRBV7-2	TGTGCCAGCAGTCTCCATGGACGGGGGGGAACCCCAGCCTACGAGCAGTACTTC	CASSLHGRGGTPAYEQYF
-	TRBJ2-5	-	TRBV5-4	TGTGCCAGCAGCTTGGGTCCGGGGGAACGAGAGACCCAGTACTTC	CASSLGPGERETQYF
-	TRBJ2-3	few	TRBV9	TGTGCCAGCAGCGTAGGCGTTCAGGGCGGAGAGACAGATACGCAGTATTTT	CASSVGVQGGETDTQYF
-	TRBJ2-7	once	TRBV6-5	TGTGCCAGCAGTTACCAGGACAGCTCCTACGAGCAGTACTTC	CASSYQDSSYEQYF
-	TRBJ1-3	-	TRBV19	TGTGCCAGTAGACTTCAGGGCCTTGGAAACACCATATATTTT	CASRLQGLGNTIYF
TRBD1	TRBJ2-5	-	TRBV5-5	TGTGCCAGCAGCCGCCAGGGGGAGGAGACCCAGTACTTC	CASSRQGEETQYF
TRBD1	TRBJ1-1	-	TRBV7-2	TGTGCCAGTGGAATGGGACAGGGTAACCAAGTCTTCTTGAACACTGAAGCTTTCTTT	CASGMGQGNQVFLNTEAFF
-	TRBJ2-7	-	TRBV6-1	TGTGCCAGCAGAGAAACCCTAGACGGGGGTACCTACGAGCAGTACTTC	CASRETLDGGTYEQYF
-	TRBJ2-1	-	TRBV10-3	TGTGCCATCAGTGCGAGCCTTGATGAGCAGTTCTTC	CAISASLDEQFF
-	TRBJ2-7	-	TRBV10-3	TGTGCCATCAGGGAGACAGGTCATGAGCAGTACTTC	CAIRETGHEQYF
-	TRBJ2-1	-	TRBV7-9	TGTGTCAGCAGCTCAGCGGCAGACTACAATGAGCAGTTCTTC	CVSSSAADYNEQFF
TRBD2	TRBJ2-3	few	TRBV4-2	TGTGCCAGCAGCCAAGTGTCCAGCGGGGGCACAGATACGCAGTATTTT	CASSQVSSGGTDTQYF
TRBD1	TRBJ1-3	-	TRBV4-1	TGCGCCAGCAGCCAAGATATAAGTAAGGACAGGGACTCTGGAAACACCATATATTTT	CASSQDISKDRDSGNTIYF
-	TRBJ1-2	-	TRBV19	TGTGCCAGTAGTATCCTGTTTCACGCAGGGTCTGGCTACACCTTC	CASSILFHAGSGYTF
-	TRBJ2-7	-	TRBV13	TGTGCCAGCAGCTTAGCTACAGGAACCTACGAGCAGTACTTC	CASSLATGTYEQYF
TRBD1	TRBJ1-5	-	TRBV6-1	TGTGCCAGCAGTGAACTTGGGGACAGGCAGCCCCAGCATTTT	CASSELGDRQPQHF
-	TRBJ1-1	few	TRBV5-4	TGTGCCAGCAGCTCACCTCACAGGAACACTGAAGCTTTCTTT	CASSSPHRNTEAFF
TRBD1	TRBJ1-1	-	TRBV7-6	TGTGCCAGCAGCTCACGGGACAGGGAAATGAACACTGAAGCTTTCTTT	CASSSRDREMNTEAFF
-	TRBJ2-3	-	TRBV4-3	TGCGCCAGCAGCCAAGTGACTAGGGGCACAGATACGCAGTATTTT	CASSQVTRGTDTQYF
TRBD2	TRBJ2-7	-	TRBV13	TGTGCCAGCAGAAAGAAAGGGACTACCCTCGAGCAGTACTTC	CASRKKGTTLEQYF
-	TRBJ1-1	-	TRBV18	TGTGCCAGCTCACCAAGCAGGGGTCCTGCAAGGTCCATGAACACTGAAGCTTTCTTT	CASSPSRGPARSMNTEAFF
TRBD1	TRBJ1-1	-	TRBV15	TGTGCCACCAGCAGAGGAGGGACAGCTCAGAACACTGAAGCTTTCTTT	CATSRGGTAQNTEAFF
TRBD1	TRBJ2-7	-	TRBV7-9	TGTGCCAGCAGCTTAGTCCCGGGACAGGGGTCGTACGAGCAGTACTTC	CASSLVPGQGSYEQYF
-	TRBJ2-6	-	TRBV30	TGTGCCTGGATAGGTCAGGGAACGGGGGCCAACGTCCTGACTTTC	CAWIGQGTGANVLTF
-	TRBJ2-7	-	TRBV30	TGTTCCTGGATTAGCGGGACAGGGTCGTACGAGCAGTACTTC	CSWISGTGSYEQYF
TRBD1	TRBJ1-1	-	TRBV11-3	TGTGCCAGCAGCCCGGGACAGGGAGGTCCTGAAGCTTTCTTT	CASSPGQGGPEAFF
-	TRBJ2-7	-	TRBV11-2	TGTGCCAGCAGCTTAGGGTACCCTACAGGGATCGGCTCCTACGAGCAGTACTTC	CASSLGYPTGIGSYEQYF
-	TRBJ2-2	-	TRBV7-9	TGTTCCAGCAGCGCCACAGGGTCCGGGGAGCTGTTTTTT	CSSSATGSGELFF
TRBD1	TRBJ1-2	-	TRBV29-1	TGCAGCGTTGACGGCCAGGGGGGTGCCTATGGCTACACCTTC	CSVDGQGGAYGYTF
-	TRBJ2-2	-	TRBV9	TGTGCCAGCAGCGTATCCGGGACACCGAACACCGGGGAGCTGTTTTTT	CASSVSGTPNTGELFF
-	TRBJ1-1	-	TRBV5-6	TGTGCCAGCAGTCTTACAGGACGAATGAACACTGAAGCTTTCTTT	CASSLTGRMNTEAFF
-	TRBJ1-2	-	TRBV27	TGTGCCAGCAGTCAACAGGGATATGGCTACACCTTC	CASSQQGYGYTF
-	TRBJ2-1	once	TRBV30	TGTGCCTGGATTGTGGGGGGTGGGAATGAGCAGTTCTTC	CAWIVGGGNEQFF
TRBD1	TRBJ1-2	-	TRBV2	TGTGCCAGCAGTGCCTACCCGGGACAGTCTAACTATGGCTACACCTTC	CASSAYPGQSNYGYTF
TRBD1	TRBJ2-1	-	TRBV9	TGTGCCAGCAGCGTGGACAGGGAGCAGTTCTTC	CASSVDREQFF
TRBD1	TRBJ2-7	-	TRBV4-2	TGTGCCAGCAGCCAAAGGGACAGGGGGCGATACGAGCAGTACTTC	CASSQRDRGRYEQYF
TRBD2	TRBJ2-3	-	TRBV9	TGTGCCAGCAGCGTTAGCGGGGCTTCGGTAGATACGCAGTATTTT	CASSVSGASVDTQYF
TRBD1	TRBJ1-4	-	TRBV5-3	TGTGCCAGAAGCTTACTCCTCCGCATCAGACAGGGAAGTAGCGAAAAACTGTTTTTT	CARSLLLRIRQGSSEKLFF
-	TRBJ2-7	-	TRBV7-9	TGTGGCACCTCCTACGAGTCGGTGCAGTACTTC	CGTSYESVQYF
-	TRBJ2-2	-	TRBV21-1	TGTGCCAGCAATATTTGGGGGCGGATTGACGGGGAGCTGTTTTTT	CASNIWGRIDGELFF
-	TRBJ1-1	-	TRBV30	TGTGCCTGGAAGGGACACCTCACTGAAGCTTTCTTT	CAWKGHLTEAFF
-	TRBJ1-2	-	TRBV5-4	TGTGCCAGCAGCTTGCCTTGGCAGCGTAACTATGGCTACACCTTC	CASSLPWQRNYGYTF
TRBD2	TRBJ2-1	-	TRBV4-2	TGTGCCAGCAGCCAAGATCCTAGCGGGGGGGCCAATGAGCAGTTCTTC	CASSQDPSGGANEQFF
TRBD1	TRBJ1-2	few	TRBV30	TGTGCCTGGAACGCCGACAGGGTTGTCTATGGCTACACCTTC	CAWNADRVVYGYTF
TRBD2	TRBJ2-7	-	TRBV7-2	TGTGCCAGCAGCCCCGACCGGGGGGAGATCTACGAGCAGTACTTC	CASSPDRGEIYEQYF
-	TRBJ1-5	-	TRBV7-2	TGTGCCAGCAGCCCAGGGGACAACAATCAGCCCCAGCATTTT	CASSPGDNNQPQHF
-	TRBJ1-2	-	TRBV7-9	TGTTCCAGCAGCCTGGAGACCTATGGCTACACCTTC	CSSSLETYGYTF
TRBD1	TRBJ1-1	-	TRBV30	TGTGCCTGGAACCGGGACAGGTGGGCTGAAGCTTTCTTT	CAWNRDRWAEAFF
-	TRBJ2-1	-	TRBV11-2	TGTGCCAGCAGCGCACAACGGGTCACTCCGTTCTTC	CASSAQRVTPFF
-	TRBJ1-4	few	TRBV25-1	TGTGCCAGCAGTGAAGGGCAGATTAATGAAAAACTGTTTTTT	CASSEGQINEKLFF
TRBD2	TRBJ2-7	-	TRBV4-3	TGCGCCAGCAGCCAAGCGTCTAGCGGGCTCTACGAGCAGTACTTC	CASSQASSGLYEQYF
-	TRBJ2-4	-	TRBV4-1	TGCGCCAGCAGCCAAGATCCTTCGAGGGGGACCAAAAACATTCAGTACTTC	CASSQDPSRGTKNIQYF
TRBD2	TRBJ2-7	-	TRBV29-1	TGCAGCGTTGGCGCTAGCGGGGGGACTAGCTCCTACGAGCAGTACTTC	CSVGASGGTSSYEQYF
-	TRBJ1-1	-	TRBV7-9	TGTGCCAGCAGCTCTCGGGAGGCGGGCCCTATGAACACTGAAGCTTTCTTT	CASSSREAGPMNTEAFF
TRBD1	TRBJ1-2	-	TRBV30	TGTGCCTGGAGTTCAGGGGGCAGCTACACCTTC	CAWSSGGSYTF
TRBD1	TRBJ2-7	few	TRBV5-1	TGCGCCAGCAGCTTCTACAGGGGCTCCTACGAGCAGTACTTC	CASSFYRGSYEQYF